This T cell receptor beta chain was sequenced in a study of T cell responses to AZD1222 COVID-19 vaccine. Overall study findings and caveats: There were mostly white British donors and more females than males, and clonal diversity was possibly underestimated.

Sequencing used immunoSEQ multiplex PCR; TCRdb keeps in-frame clones, though not all of them. The sample includes about 100,000 clones, roughly nine tenths seen only once; the top ten take roughly 17%. With regard to this clone: Its specificity is not known.

The clonotype was recovered from an adult in good health. The sequences come from peripheral blood, collected on day 0 of AZD1222 vaccination.

CDR3 DNA: TGTGCCAGCAAAACGGGAGCAGTCCTAGCCAAAAACATTCAGTACTTC. This codes for CASKTGAVLAKNIQYF. J is TRBJ2-4 and V is TRBV28; D may be TRBD2 (6 bases). Germline lookup yields CDR1 MDHEN and CDR2 SYDVKM. Trimming removed 7 bases from V and 0 bases from J, with 16 bases in between. This CDR3 contains 16 residues.